These 30 T cell receptor beta chains originate from one sample sequenced in a study of naive and memory T cell subsets. TCR cDNA received a 3' ligated oligonucleotide that carried a UMI. Four PCR rounds used nested alpha and beta constant region primers plus the SP2 primer. TCRdb re-derived calls from the UMI-ligation and nested PCR reads in MiXCR, one entry per CDR3 protein. This table holds around 24,000 distinct CDR3 sequences, over 4% found once. Source material: blood. The source of these receptors is an adult in good health.

This clonotype was counted ten times or more. This chain joins TRBV6-5 and TRBJ2-6; D possibly corresponds to TRBD1 (6 bases). V lost 5 bases and J 0 bases, leaving 17 bases between the germline ends. The germline gives CDR1 MNHEY, CDR2 SVGAGI. The CDR3 consists of 18 residues. The CDR3 here is CASSVEQGFRSGANVLTF. CDR3 nucleotide sequence: TGTGCCAGCAGTGTCGAACAGGGTTTCCGCTCTGGGGCCAACGTCCTGACTTTC.

This clonotype came up many times. The chain couples TRBV9 to TRBJ2-1; 7 nucleotides line up with TRBD2. There are 15 residues in the CDR3. The V gene's germline CDR1 is SGDLS and CDR2 YYNGEE. V shed 0 bases and J 3 bases; nucleotides not matched to a gene: 3. CDR3 loop: CASSVEGLVYNEQFF. CDR3 nucleotide sequence: TGTGCCAGCAGCGTAGAAGGACTAGTCTACAATGAGCAGTTCTTC. The whole variable domain, remainder taken from reference TRBV9 and TRBJ2-1, is DSGVTQTPKHLITATGQRVTLRCSPRSGDLSVYWYQQSLDQGLQFLIQYYNGEERAKGNILERFSAQQFPDLHSELNLSSLELGDSALYFCASSVEGLVYNEQFFGPGTRLTVL.

The chain combines TRBV20-1 with TRBJ2-3; the D gene is possibly TRBD2 (6 bases). The CDR3 is 17 amino acids. Germline CDR1 is DFQATT and CDR2 is SNEGSKA (reference sequence). The V gene lost 3 bases and the J gene lost 2 bases, with 21 bases spanning the gap. The CDR3 DNA reads as TGCAGTGCTAGCGGGAGAAAGGGAGTATCGTTCACAGATACGCAGTATTTT. Encoded protein: CSASGRKGVSFTDTQYF.

The sample holds a few counts of this clonotype. J is TRBJ1-4 and V is TRBV4-2; 7 positions match TRBD1. Trimming at V came to 4 bases and at J to 15 bases, leaving 17 bases not matched to a gene. This CDR3 contains 15 residues. Germline V CDR1 and CDR2: LGHNA, YNFKEQ. The CDR3 DNA follows: TGTGCCAGCAGCCCCTCGACAGGGCCCCTGAAAAAGGTGTTTTTT. This translates into CASSPSTGPLKKVFF.

CDR3 sequence (DNA): TGTGCCAGCAGCCAAGATCGAGACAGGTTATACTCTGGAAACACCATATATTTT. Protein product: CASSQDRDRLYSGNTIYF. This chain connects TRBV3-1 to TRBJ1-3, with D maybe TRBD1 (6 bases). Trimming took off 0 bases at V and 0 bases at J, with 15 bases between the two ends. The CDR3 totals 18 residues. The germline CDR1 and CDR2 sequences are LGHDT and YNNKEL (reference sequence). Full variable domain (missing parts from reference TRBV3-1 and TRBJ1-3): DTAVSQTPKYLVTQMGNDKSIKCEQNLGHDTMYWYKQDSKKFLKIMFSYNNKELIINETVPNRFSPKSPDKAHLNLHINSLELGDSAVYFCASSQDRDRLYSGNTIYFGEGSWLTVV.

This clonotype showed up just a few times. This chain joins TRBV5-1 and TRBJ1-1; weak D call: TRBD1 (5 bases). Germline-derived CDR1 and CDR2 are SGHRS and YFSETQ. This CDR3 region has 14 residues. Trimming pared 7 bases from V and 0 bases from J, leaving 13 bases between. In nucleotides, the CDR3 is TGCGCCAGCCGGTCTCAGGGCATGAACACTGAAGCTTTCTTT. This encodes CASRSQGMNTEAFF.

The table lists this clonotype with many counts. The CDR3 nucleotides are TGCAGTGCTAGAGACCTACGACAGGGGGCTTCATACGAGCAGTACTTC. Its translation is CSARDLRQGASYEQYF. This rearrangement joins TRBV20-1 to TRBJ2-7; TRBD1 matches 10 bases. Germline V gene lookup returns CDR1 DFQATT and CDR2 SNEGSKA (reference sequence). After removal of 0 bases from V and 4 bases from J, the junction contained 9 bases not matched to a gene. The CDR3 length is 16 residues.

This clonotype has a count of ten or more. V is TRBV15 and J is TRBJ2-3; TRBD1 is a possible D gene (6 bases). This CDR3 spans 15 amino acids. Germline V gives CDR1 LNHNV, CDR2 YYDKDF (reference sequence). Trimming removed 1 base from V and 1 base from J, with 9 bases in between. CDR3 coding DNA: TGTGCCACCAGCAGAGGGGGGCTTGGCACAGATACGCAGTATTTT. This sequence encodes CATSRGGLGTDTQYF.

This clonotype was observed at least ten times. J is TRBJ2-3 and V is TRBV11-3, with a tentative D call TRBD2 (5 bases). Germline lookup yields CDR1 SGHNT and CDR2 YENEEA. Trimming left V 1 base short and J 8 bases short, with 13 bases between. This CDR3 has 14 amino acids. This CDR3 is CASSLVSGRGTQYF. The CDR3 bases are TGTGCCAGCAGCTTAGTCAGCGGCCGGGGTACGCAGTATTTT.

This clonotype has a count of ten or more. J is TRBJ1-5 and V is TRBV10-3, with D maybe TRBD1 (5 bases). The ends were cut back, 4 bases at V and 0 bases at J, with 13 bases in the middle. Germline CDR1 reads ENHRY; CDR2 reads SYGVKD. The CDR3 sequence is 16 residues long. In DNA form, the CDR3 reads TGTGCCATCAGTGCTCAAGGGGTCTATAGCAATCAGCCCCAGCATTTT. Its protein is CAISAQGVYSNQPQHF.

The table lists this clonotype with many counts. This chain uses TRBV30 with TRBJ2-2; D not resolved. The CDR3 sequence is 15 residues long. Germline V gives CDR1 GTSNPN, CDR2 SVGIG (reference sequence). With 3 bases removed from V and 7 bases from J, the gap between germline ends came to 18 bases. The CDR3 coding sequence is TGTGCCTGGAGCTTACGGGCCTCAGATCACGGGGAGCTGTTTTTT. Translated: CAWSLRASDHGELFF.

The table lists this clonotype with a few counts. The chain uses TRBV6-5 and TRBJ2-1; D not certain. There are 14 residues in the CDR3. V was shortened by 5 bases and J by 0 bases, with 8 bases between the two germline ends. In germline, CDR1 is MNHEY, CDR2 SVGAGI. CDR3 loop: CASSRDFSYNEQFF. The CDR3 DNA is TGTGCCAGCAGTAGGGATTTCTCCTACAATGAGCAGTTCTTC.

In its sample, this clonotype ranks as medium-sized. This rearrangement joins TRBV4-3 to TRBJ2-1; TRBD2 aligns across 13 bases. V shed 1 base, J shed 5 bases, and the junction held 2 bases outside the gene matches. CDR3 length: 16 residues. CDR1 is LGHNA and CDR2 is YSLEER in the germline V gene. This chain's CDR3 is CASSQVGLAGNNEQFF. The CDR3 coding sequence is TGCGCCAGCAGCCAAGTGGGACTAGCGGGGAACAATGAGCAGTTCTTC.

This clonotype showed up many times. The chain couples TRBV5-1 to TRBJ2-3, with D maybe TRBD2 (7 bases). Trimming pared 1 base from V and 2 bases from J, leaving 11 bases between. The germline gives CDR1 SGHRS, CDR2 YFSETQ. The CDR3 runs to 15 residues. This CDR3 is CASSLREGHTDTQYF. CDR3 DNA: TGCGCCAGCAGCTTGAGGGAGGGACACACAGATACGCAGTATTTT.

The sample holds many counts of this clonotype. This chain connects TRBV14 to TRBJ2-2; D gene ambiguous. CDR3 length equals 13 residues. V shed 4 bases and J shed 8 bases, with 11 bases lying between them. Looked up from germline, CDR1 is SGHDN and CDR2 is FVKESK. For the CDR3, the DNA is TGTGCCAGCAGCCGAGAGCGAGGAGGGGAGCTGTTTTTT. As protein: CASSRERGGELFF.

This clonotype was seen a handful of times. V and J are TRBV27 and TRBJ2-7; TRBD2 might be the D (5 bases). Between the trimmed V and J ends, which lost 5 bases and 5 bases, there was a span of 19 bases. Germline V gives CDR1 MNHEY, CDR2 SMNVEV (reference sequence). CDR3 size: 15 residues. The CDR3 spells CASSPRMSGSNEQYF. The CDR3 coding sequence is TGTGCCAGCAGTCCCCGGATGTCGGGAAGCAACGAGCAGTACTTC.

V and J are TRBV30 and TRBJ1-2; no clear D. The CDR3 is 13 residues long. Germline loops: CDR1 GTSNPN, CDR2 SVGIG (reference sequence). Trimming cost V 0 bases and J 2 bases, with 7 bases left between them. The CDR3 region has the DNA TGTGCCTGGAGTGTCGGCAGCAACTATGGCTACACCTTC. This gives the protein CAWSVGSNYGYTF.

This clonotype was picked up a small number of times. V and J are TRBV6-6 and TRBJ1-1; D ambiguous. Deletions cut 0 bases from V and 6 bases from J, with 5 bases between. Germline V gene lookup returns CDR1 MNHNY and CDR2 SVGAGI (reference sequence). This CDR3 has 12 residues. This chain's CDR3 is CASSYSGAEAFF. As DNA, the CDR3 is TGTGCCAGCAGTTACTCGGGAGCTGAAGCTTTCTTT.

This clonotype was counted ten times or more. The chain has TRBV20-1 and TRBJ1-4; D not certain. Trimming took 0 bases from V and 5 from J, leaving 16 bases between them. Germline V gives CDR1 DFQATT, CDR2 SNEGSKA (reference sequence). The CDR3 is 16 residues long. The CDR3 DNA reads as TGCAGTGCTAGAGATTTGCGACGGTTACCGAATGAAAAACTGTTTTTT. It encodes CSARDLRRLPNEKLFF.

This clonotype was found a few times. V and J are TRBV11-2 and TRBJ2-2; 10 positions match TRBD2. Per the germline V gene, CDR1 is SGHAT and CDR2 is FQNNGV. CDR3 length: 16 residues. V gave up 5 bases and J gave up 3 bases; unmatched junction bases: 6. CDR3 DNA sequence: TGTGCCAGCAGCGATACTAGCGGGATATACACCGGGGAGCTGTTTTTT. Translation gives CASSDTSGIYTGELFF.

In its sample, this clonotype was seen a few times. The chain couples TRBV18 to TRBJ1-5, with 7 bases lining up with TRBD1. The CDR3 length is 13 residues. The V segment lost 8 bases and the J segment 3 bases; nucleotides outside the gene matches: 4. Looked up from germline, CDR1 is KGHSH and CDR2 is LQKENI. The DNA for the CDR3 is TGTGCCAGCACGACAGGGAACAATCAGCCCCAGCATTTT. Protein sequence: CASTTGNNQPQHF.

The table lists this clonotype with many counts. V usage is TRBV28 and J usage is TRBJ1-1; maybe TRBD1 (6 bases). V lost 2 bases and J 1 base, leaving 11 bases between the germline ends. There are 15 residues in the CDR3. From germline, CDR1 is MDHEN and CDR2 SYDVKM. Written as DNA, the CDR3 is TGTGCCAGCAGTTTACTAGGACAGTCGAACACTGAAGCTTTCTTT. Protein product: CASSLLGQSNTEAFF.

This clonotype was seen repeatedly, ten times or more. The chain links TRBV11-2 to TRBJ2-6, with D uncertain. The CDR3 loop spans 15 amino acids. Deletions cut 1 base from V and 6 bases from J, with 10 bases between. Germline loops: CDR1 SGHAT, CDR2 FQNNGV. The CDR3 loop reads CASSLGVNLANVLTF. DNA of the CDR3: TGTGCCAGCAGCTTAGGGGTGAATTTGGCCAACGTCCTGACTTTC.

This clonotype has ten or more counts. V usage is TRBV7-9 and J usage is TRBJ1-1; D possibly corresponds to TRBD1 (6 bases). The CDR3 extends over 15 amino acids. Per germline, CDR1 SEHNR and CDR2 FQNEAQ (reference sequence). Between the trimmed V and J ends, which lost 1 base and 3 bases, there was a span of 12 bases. The CDR3 loop reads CASSLGGGGHTEAFF. The CDR3 DNA reads TGTGCCAGCAGCTTAGGCGGCGGGGGGCACACTGAAGCTTTCTTT. Looking up the rest from reference TRBV7-9 and TRBJ1-1 gives the full variable domain: DTGVSQNPRHKITKRGQNVTFRCDPISEHNRLYWYRQTLGQGPEFLTYFQNEAQLEKSRLLSDRFSAERPKGSFSTLEIQRTEQGDSAMYLCASSLGGGGHTEAFFGQGTRLTVV.

The chain links TRBV6-5 to TRBJ2-3; 14 nucleotides align to TRBD2. CDR1 MNHEY and CDR2 SVGAGI come from the germline V gene. The J segment lost 14 bases and the V segment lost 5 bases, leaving 15 bases of the junction unmatched. The CDR3 is made up of 16 amino acids. This CDR3 is CASSKVPGLAGDHGYF. CDR3 DNA sequence: TGTGCCAGCAGTAAGGTTCCGGGACTAGCGGGAGACCATGGGTATTTT.

This clonotype was counted only a few times. The V and J genes are TRBV19 and TRBJ1-4; D is possibly TRBD1 (5 bases). Germline CDR1 and CDR2: LNHDA and SQIVND (reference sequence). The CDR3 runs to 14 residues. Trimming cost V 6 bases and J 4 bases, with 12 bases left between them. The CDR3 sequence: CASSQTGGNEKLFF. DNA for the CDR3: TGTGCCAGTAGCCAGACTGGGGGTAATGAAAAACTGTTTTTT.

This clonotype was detected ten times or more. J is TRBJ2-3 and V is TRBV6-2 or TRBV6-3, with a tentative D call TRBD1 (7 bases). Germline-derived CDR1 and CDR2 are MNHEY and SVGEGT. V was clipped by 3 bases and J by 10 bases, with 14 bases between them. The CDR3 covers 13 residues. The CDR3 region is CASSYSGGGPQYF. CDR3 in DNA: TGTGCCAGCAGTTATTCCGGAGGGGGCCCGCAGTATTTT.

This clonotype was counted at least ten times. This sequence joins TRBV3-1 and TRBJ2-5; 8 bases match TRBD2. This CDR3 region has 15 residues. The germline gives CDR1 LGHDT, CDR2 YNNKEL (reference sequence). V shed 0 bases, J shed 4 bases, and the junction held 4 bases outside the gene matches. This chain's CDR3 is CASSQEPSGRETQYF. The CDR3 nucleotides read TGTGCCAGCAGCCAAGAGCCTAGCGGGCGAGAGACCCAGTACTTC.

This clonotype is deemed medium-sized. This chain uses TRBV20-1 with TRBJ2-5, with 12 nucleotides matching TRBD2. This CDR3 spans 14 amino acids. The germline V gene has CDR1 DFQATT and CDR2 SNEGSKA (reference sequence). Trimming at V came to 5 bases and at J to 5 bases, leaving 6 bases not matched to a gene. The DNA of the CDR3 is TGCAGTGCTGTCCTAGCGGGAGGGCCGGAGACCCAGTACTTC. Translation gives CSAVLAGGPETQYF.

This clonotype was counted at least ten times. The chain uses TRBV28 and TRBJ2-2; 8 positions agree with TRBD1. After removal of 6 bases from V and 4 bases from J, the junction contained 10 bases not matched to a gene. Germline V CDR1 and CDR2: MDHEN, SYDVKM. The CDR3 loop spans 16 amino acids. CDR3 residues: CASSYLGQGGTGELFF. The CDR3, as DNA: TGTGCCAGCAGCTATCTCGGACAGGGCGGCACCGGGGAGCTGTTTTTT.